These T cell receptor beta chains were read from a single sample in a study of a mutant IDH1 vaccine in newly diagnosed glioma. TCRdb keeps only in-frame clones here, not all; method: immunoSEQ multiplex PCR. The data show about 55,000 clones, under 90% seen once. Antigens of these TCRs are unknown. This sample comprised PBMCs, obtained from a glioma patient whose treatment included an IDH1 peptide vaccine. These receptors were taken from a man aged 40-49 years with glioma. CDR3s leave out the opening cysteine and the closing phenylalanine or tryptophan. Each record gives: clone size, J gene, V gene, CDR3 protein. Expanded clones get a size class; other rows say once, few or many, or leave the size out.

>-|TRBJ1-5|TRBV5-6
ASSTLQGPSNQPQH
>few|TRBJ1-6|TRBV15
ATSRDRQGTPLH
>-|TRBJ1-5|TRBV30
AWRGASSNQPQH
>-|TRBJ1-1|TRBV5-4
ASRLGQGNTEAF
>many|TRBJ1-6|TRBV27
ASSPSGTASNSPLH
>-|TRBJ2-1|TRBV18
ASSPVHSQYNEQF
>-|TRBJ1-1|TRBV4-1
ASSQALWGYNTEAF
>-|TRBJ1-5|TRBV30
AWRRQGNNQPQH
>once|TRBJ2-7|TRBV14
ASSRDRGPYEQY
>-|TRBJ1-4|TRBV2
ASRAQGAGNEKLF
>-|TRBJ1-2|TRBV6-5
ASSYSTRQGHGYT
>-|TRBJ1-1|TRBV6-1
ASSADRNTEAF
>-|TRBJ2-2|TRBV4-1
ASSPPADRATGELF
>-|TRBJ2-3|TRBV6-5
ASSYEGGGTDTQY
>once|TRBJ2-7|TRBV5-5
ASNVPGQDEQY
>-|TRBJ1-1|TRBV4-2
ASSQDPAGAGEAF
>-|TRBJ1-5|TRBV2
ASTRNSNQPQH
>-|TRBJ2-6|TRBV4-1
ASSQAGISGANVLT
>-|TRBJ2-7|TRBV7-2
ASSLAGSYEQY
>-|TRBJ2-2|TRBV6-5
ASSYSPTGSPGELF
>-|TRBJ2-7|TRBV6-6
ASWGGPYEQY
>-|TRBJ1-5|TRBV10-1
KPIGHGDQPQH
>-|TRBJ2-2|TRBV29-1
SVGRTLNTGELF
>-|TRBJ1-2|TRBV6-5
ASSYGLFSGYT
>-|TRBJ1-2|TRBV2
ASGGDRGIGYT
>-|TRBJ2-7|TRBV27
ASSSGDRYEQY
>-|TRBJ2-3|TRBV7-9
ASSNWASGGTDTQY
>-|TRBJ2-3|TRBV4-1
ASSHADSSTDTQY
>-|TRBJ2-7|TRBV5-1
ASSRQSSYEQY
>-|TRBJ2-2|TRBV7-3
ASSSTSSGELF
>-|TRBJ1-4|TRBV29-1
SVEGGQGGGEKLF
>-|TRBJ1-4|TRBV5-4
ASRLIMRGAREKLF
>-|TRBJ2-3|TRBV7-8
ASSQGGRTDTQY
>-|TRBJ2-7|TRBV27
ASSGVGRGGIGYEQY
>-|TRBJ2-3|TRBV7-8
AIGASGGHTDTQY
>-|TRBJ2-6|TRBV19
ASSLGTRGTLGANVLT
>-|TRBJ1-2|TRBV5-6
ASSLGPGGYT
>few|TRBJ2-2|TRBV6-1
ASSRGLTGELF
>few|TRBJ1-5|TRBV7-9
ASAWGNQPQH
>few|TRBJ2-3|TRBV15
ATSRAPETGDTQY
>-|TRBJ2-1|TRBV2
ASSEVSGRYNEQF
>medium-sized|TRBJ2-2|TRBV9
ASSLGTMGTGELF
>-|TRBJ1-1|TRBV4-1
ASSTETWAWTEAF
>-|TRBJ1-6|TRBV7-2
ASSFLGRGDSPLH
>-|TRBJ1-2|TRBV5-3
ARSLTSYGYT
>-|TRBJ2-5|TRBV10-1
ASSESGNPMGETQY
>-|TRBJ1-1|TRBV30
AWSLSANTEAF
>-|TRBJ1-2|TRBV20-1
SAPEFGYT
>once|TRBJ2-7|TRBV7-2
ASSTGPEQY
>once|TRBJ1-5|TRBV19
ASSIGGATGQPQH
>once|TRBJ2-1|TRBV6-5
ASARTGVLDEQF
>-|TRBJ1-4|TRBV6-6
ASRVQGGNEKLF
>-|TRBJ2-5|TRBV7-9
ASSLALGGETQY
>-|TRBJ1-5|TRBV6-1
ASSVRTVQPQH
>-|TRBJ1-1|TRBV19
ASSIGTGRGRAF
>few|TRBJ1-6|TRBV7-6
ASSPGQGALH
>few|TRBJ1-5|TRBV4-2
ASSRQANQPQH
>-|TRBJ2-1|TRBV25-1
ASKPVGQTQSEQF
>-|TRBJ2-7|TRBV14
ASSLPGASYEQY